This T cell receptor (beta chain) was identified in a study of spatial heterogeneity in lung cancer. This clonotype has ten or more counts. Its target is not known. As to time point: blood at routine non-recurrence follow-up after resection. Tumor, nontumor lung or frozen PBMC supplied whole RNA that was sequenced unsorted. A unique molecular identifier was carried by every single TCR cDNA molecule. TCRdb recomputed calls from the 5' RACE reads with MiXCR, one row per CDR3 protein. The sample carries some 10,000 distinct CDR3 sequences, roughly 22% recorded once. Whole-study findings and limits: Whereas they appeared in blood less at follow-up, ubiquitous expanded tumor TCRs appeared there more at resection.

The TCR sequence derives from a male donor with early-stage non-small cell lung cancer. This specimen was PBMCs, taken at follow-up.

The CDR3 DNA sequence: TGTGCCAGCAGCCCCGGCGGAGCTAACTATGGCTACACCTTC. Its translation is CASSPGGANYGYTF. This sequence joins TRBV5-4 and TRBJ1-2; unclear D gene. The CDR3 loop spans 14 amino acids. Between the trimmed V and J ends, which lost 4 bases and 0 bases, there was a span of 10 bases. The germline V gene encodes CDR1 SGHNT and CDR2 YYREEE (reference sequence). The whole variable domain, filled in from reference TRBV5-4 and TRBJ1-2, reads ETGVTQSPTHLIKTRGQQVTLRCSSQSGHNTVSWYQQALGQGPQFIFQYYREEENGRGNFPPRFSGLQFPNYSSELNVNALELDDSALYLCASSPGGANYGYTFGSGTRLTVV.